This T cell receptor beta chain was captured in a study of shared clonotypes between healthy human individuals. Germline CDR1 is SGDLS and CDR2 is YYNGEE. The CDR3 loop spans 16 amino acids. J gave up 2 bases and V 3 bases, and 9 bases lay outside the gene matches. Generated by immunoSEQ multiplex PCR, the TCRdb table keeps only in-frame clones and is missing some. The profile shows some 2,400,000 clones, roughly 95% of them singletons. Material for sequencing was naive CD4+ T cells sorted from blood. Subset reported: CD45RA+ positively selected. This clonotype was obtained from a man aged 18 to 30 in good health. This sequence joins TRBV9 and TRBJ2-3, with 7 bases identical to TRBD2. CDR3 sequence: CASSGQASGNTDTQYF. In DNA, the CDR3 is TGTGCCAGCAGCGGCCAGGCGAGCGGGAACACAGATACGCAGTATTTT.